This T cell receptor (beta chain) was obtained from a study of T-cell reconstitution after alpha-beta-depleted transplantation in children. It was with unique molecular identifiers that the TCRbeta library was prepared. TCRdb used MiXCR to reprocess the PCR reads, holding one entry per CDR3 protein. The repertoire holds a few hundred thousand distinct CDR3 sequences, over 10% seen once, with over 2% in the top ten. Points on this clonotype: No antigen is known for it.

Findings and limits, study-wide: Most T-cell counts and diversity one year after the transplant came from T cells that were newly produced. Surviving recipient T cells and intrathymic progenitors accounted for some patients' high TCRbeta diversity at day 60. Expanded graft clones, several hundred of them, were reportedly the source of alpha-beta T cells about two months after transplant.

The CDR3 is made up of 18 amino acids. Trimming cost V 2 bases and J 4 bases; bases outside gene matches: 9. This clonotype was sampled from a male patient between 10 and 17 years old who had a stem cell transplant for acute myeloid leukemia, so the T cells may come from the graft donor. Sequencing used PBMCs, mostly from graft donor cells, obtained 360 days after TCRalphabeta/CD19-depleted stem cell transplant. The gene calls are TRBV12-3 or TRBV12-4 and TRBJ2-1; 12 positions agree with TRBD2. The CDR3 DNA is TGTGCCAGCAGTTTATGGGTGTTGACTAGCGGGGGTTACAATGAGCAGTTCTTC. Its protein product is CASSLWVLTSGGYNEQFF.